The clone carrying this T cell receptor beta chain appeared a single time. This specimen comes from a study of blood T cell repertoires in COVID-19. Study in general: The samples span acute and convalescent COVID-19 from the United States, Italy and Spain. Sample material is recorded as cDNA or gDNA derived from T cells, B-cell-depleted T cells, or PBMCs.

As originally analysed: Reference gene primer amplification gave estimated nucleated cell counts. The table came from immunoSEQ multiplex PCR; TCRdb's copy has only in-frame clones and leaves some out. V and J calls and clone size are copied from that table; D and trimming were computed from the DNA. The table records over 200,000 clones, around 88% of them present only once. The source is an elderly man with acute or convalescent COVID-19. Sequencing used peripheral blood.

CDR3 sequence (DNA): TGCAGCGTTGAAGCCGGGAGTAACTATGGCTACACCTTC. This gives the protein CSVEAGSNYGYTF. The rearrangement joins TRBV29-1 to TRBJ1-2; D gene uncertain. Looked up from germline, CDR1 is SQVTM and CDR2 is ANQGSEA. The CDR3 length is 13 residues. V dropped 1 base and J dropped 1 base, with 7 bases sitting between them.